Below are 12 T cell receptor beta chains sequenced from a single sample in a study of T-cell reconstitution after alpha-beta-depleted transplantation in children. Unique molecular identifiers were built into the TCRbeta library. TCRdb ran MiXCR on the PCR reads and lists one entry per CDR3 protein. The sample shows about 490,000 distinct CDR3 sequences, about 10% of them seen only once. Sequencing used PBMCs, obtained before TCRalphabeta/CD19-depleted stem cell transplant. The origin of the receptors is a child between 2 and 9 years old with inherited bone marrow failure, due to receive a stem cell transplant.

This clonotype was counted at least ten times. The gene calls are TRBV5-4 and TRBJ2-3; D remains unclear. Germline V gives CDR1 SGHNT, CDR2 YYREEE (reference sequence). CDR3 length: 14 residues. V gave up 4 bases and J gave up 2 bases, with 11 bases separating them. CDR3 sequence: CASSDRASTDTQYF. The CDR3, as DNA: TGTGCCAGCAGCGACCGGGCATCCACAGATACGCAGTATTTT.

This clonotype was seen many times. The V gene is TRBV5-1, the J gene TRBJ2-1; maybe TRBD2 (6 bases). Germline loops: CDR1 SGHRS, CDR2 YFSETQ. Trimming pared 3 bases from V and 6 bases from J, leaving 13 bases between. The CDR3 extends over 14 amino acids. CDR3 nucleotide sequence: TGCGCCAGCAGCTCGAATCCGGGAGCCAATGAGCAGTTCTTC. This gives the protein CASSSNPGANEQFF.

There are many counts of this clonotype. This chain connects TRBV5-6 to TRBJ2-2; no clear D gene. Deletions cut 4 bases from V and 5 bases from J, with 9 bases between. CDR1 is SGHDT and CDR2 is YYEEEE in the germline V gene. CDR3 length: 13 amino acids. The CDR3 is CASSLRMTGELFF. The CDR3 DNA sequence: TGTGCCAGCAGCCTCCGAATGACCGGGGAGCTGTTTTTT.

A few counts support this clonotype. The CDR3: CASSSTGLGNEQFF. As DNA, the CDR3 is TGTGCCAGCAGTTCCACGGGACTGGGCAATGAGCAGTTCTTC. The J gene is TRBJ2-1, the V gene TRBV27; D may be TRBD2 (6 bases). This CDR3 spans 14 amino acids. The ends were cut back, 4 bases at V and 6 bases at J, with 13 bases in the middle. Germline-derived CDR1 and CDR2 are MNHEY and SMNVEV (reference sequence).

For this clonotype: A much larger clone lies one base from this, so it may be a read error. The chain joins TRBV9 to TRBJ2-3; D is possibly TRBD1 (6 bases). CDR3 length: 15 residues. Germline V CDR1 and CDR2: SGDLS, YYNGEE. Here the CDR3 DNA reads TGTGCCAGCAGCGTAGCTAGAGGGGGAGCAGATAGGCAGTATTTT. Translation: CASSVARGGADRQYF.

The CDR3 DNA sequence: TGTGCCAGCAGTCCCCGACTAGTAGATACGCAGTATTTT. Its protein product is CASSPRLVDTQYF. The chain couples TRBV28 to TRBJ2-3, with TRBD2 as a possible D gene (6 bases). The CDR3 has 13 residues. V dropped 5 bases and J dropped 5 bases, with 11 bases sitting between them. Looked up from germline, CDR1 is MDHEN and CDR2 is SYDVKM.

This clonotype was observed many times. This chain uses TRBV12-3 or TRBV12-4 with TRBJ2-5; TRBD1 might be the D (5 bases). V lost 5 bases, J lost 1 base, and 17 bases lay in between. The CDR3 totals 16 residues. This chain's CDR3 is CASSAPGLQVQETQYF. CDR3 DNA: TGTGCCAGCAGTGCGCCAGGGTTACAGGTCCAAGAGACCCAGTACTTC.

This clonotype was seen many times. The chain employs TRBV7-6 and TRBJ2-5; 7 positions match TRBD2. This CDR3 contains 17 residues. CDR1 is SGHVS, CDR2 FNYEAQ, per germline. V lost 1 base, J lost 5 bases, and 13 bases stayed unmatched. DNA for the CDR3: TGTGCCAGCAGCTTAGTCGCCCCGGCGGGAGTGGGGGAGACCCAGTACTTC. Its translation: CASSLVAPAGVGETQYF.

As to this clonotype: It may be a read error: a sequence one base away is much more abundant. The CDR3 DNA reads as TGTGCCAGCAGTTATACAGAACAAGAGACCCAGTACTTC. Translated, it gives CASSYTEQETQYF. The chain recombines TRBV28 with TRBJ2-5; D gene unclear. V lost 4 bases, J lost 2 bases, and 8 bases lay in between. Germline V lookup: CDR1 MDHEN, CDR2 SYDVKM. The CDR3 contains 13 residues.

This clonotype was observed at least ten times. This sequence joins TRBV5-5 and TRBJ2-3; D is possibly TRBD1 (5 bases). Between the trimmed V and J ends, which lost 1 base and 5 bases, there was a span of 11 bases. The germline V gene encodes CDR1 SGHKS and CDR2 YYEKEE (reference sequence). This CDR3 comprises 14 residues. CDR3 residues: CASSLRQGLDTQYF. The CDR3 DNA sequence: TGTGCCAGCAGCTTGCGGCAGGGTCTAGATACGCAGTATTTT.

The genes are TRBV6-2 or TRBV6-3 and TRBJ2-1; the D is unclear. Deletions cut 2 bases from V and 2 bases from J, with 13 bases between. The CDR3 is made up of 16 amino acids. Germline V gene lookup returns CDR1 MNHEY and CDR2 SVGEGT. CDR3 amino acids: CASSYHRAQAYNEQFF. In nucleotides, the CDR3 is TGTGCCAGCAGTTACCATCGGGCGCAAGCCTACAATGAGCAGTTCTTC.

This clonotype was seen at least ten times. V usage is TRBV7-9 and J usage is TRBJ1-4, with D maybe TRBD1 (5 bases). Germline values: CDR1 SEHNR, CDR2 FQNEAQ (reference sequence). This CDR3 comprises 16 residues. The V end lost 5 bases, the J end lost 8 bases, and 21 bases lay between the germline ends. The CDR3 here is CASSRAGRGIGEKLFF. The CDR3 bases are TGTGCCAGCAGCCGCGCAGGGCGCGGTATCGGAGAAAAACTGTTTTTT.